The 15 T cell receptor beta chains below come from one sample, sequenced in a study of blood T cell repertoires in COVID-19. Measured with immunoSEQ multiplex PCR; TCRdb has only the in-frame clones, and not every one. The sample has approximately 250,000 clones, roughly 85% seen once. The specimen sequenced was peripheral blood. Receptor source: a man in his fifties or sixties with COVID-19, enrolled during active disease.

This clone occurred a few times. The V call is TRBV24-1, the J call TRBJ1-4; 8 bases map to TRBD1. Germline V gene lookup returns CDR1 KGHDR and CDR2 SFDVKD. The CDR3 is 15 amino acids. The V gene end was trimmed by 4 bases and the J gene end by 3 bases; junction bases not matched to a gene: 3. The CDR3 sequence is CATSEGQGANEKLFF. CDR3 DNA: TGTGCCACCAGTGAAGGACAGGGAGCTAATGAAAAACTGTTTTTT.

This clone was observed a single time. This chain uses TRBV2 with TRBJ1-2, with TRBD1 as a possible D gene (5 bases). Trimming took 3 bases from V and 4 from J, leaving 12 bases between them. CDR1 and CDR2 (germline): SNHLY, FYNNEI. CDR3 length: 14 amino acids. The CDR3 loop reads CASSDPLDIYGYTF. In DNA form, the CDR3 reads TGTGCCAGCAGTGACCCCCTGGACATCTATGGCTACACCTTC.

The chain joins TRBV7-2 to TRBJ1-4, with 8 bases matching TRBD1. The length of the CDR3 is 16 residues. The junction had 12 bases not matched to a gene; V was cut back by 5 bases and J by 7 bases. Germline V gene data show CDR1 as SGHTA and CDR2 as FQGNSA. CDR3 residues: CASSEYPGGEGEKLFF. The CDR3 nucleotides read TGTGCCAGCAGCGAATATCCAGGGGGCGAGGGTGAAAAACTGTTTTTT.

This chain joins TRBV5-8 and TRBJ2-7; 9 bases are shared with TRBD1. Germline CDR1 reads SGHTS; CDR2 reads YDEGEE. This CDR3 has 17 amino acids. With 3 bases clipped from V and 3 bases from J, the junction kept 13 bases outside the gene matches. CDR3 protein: CASSSFTGTGIFYEQYF. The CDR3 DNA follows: TGTGCCAGCAGCTCATTCACCGGGACAGGGATCTTCTACGAGCAGTACTTC.

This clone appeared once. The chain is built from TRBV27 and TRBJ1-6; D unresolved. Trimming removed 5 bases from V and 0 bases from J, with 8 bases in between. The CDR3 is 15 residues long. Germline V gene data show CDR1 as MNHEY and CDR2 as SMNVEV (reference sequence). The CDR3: CASSLFSSYNSPLHF. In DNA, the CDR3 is TGTGCCAGCAGTCTGTTCTCCTCCTATAATTCACCCCTCCACTTT.

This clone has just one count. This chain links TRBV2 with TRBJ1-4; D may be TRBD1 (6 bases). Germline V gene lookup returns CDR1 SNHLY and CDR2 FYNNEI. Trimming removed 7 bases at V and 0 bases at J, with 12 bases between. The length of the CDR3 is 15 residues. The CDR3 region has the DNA TGTGCCAGCAATGACAGGATCACAACTAATGAAAAACTGTTTTTT. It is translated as CASNDRITTNEKLFF.

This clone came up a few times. In DNA form, the CDR3 reads TGTGCCTGGAGTCACAGGAATTCACCCCTCCACTTT. Protein product: CAWSHRNSPLHF. The chain combines TRBV30 with TRBJ1-6, with a possible D match to TRBD1 (5 bases). Trimming took 2 bases from V and 7 from J, leaving 6 bases between them. The CDR3 is 12 residues long. The germline CDR1 and CDR2 sequences are GTSNPN and SVGIG (reference sequence).

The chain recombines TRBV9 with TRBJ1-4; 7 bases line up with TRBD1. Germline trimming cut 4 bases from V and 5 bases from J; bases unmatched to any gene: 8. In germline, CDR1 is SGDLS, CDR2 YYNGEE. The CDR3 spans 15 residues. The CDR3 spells CASSPQGGLNEKLFF. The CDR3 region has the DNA TGTGCCAGCAGCCCGCAGGGGGGTTTGAATGAAAAACTGTTTTTT.

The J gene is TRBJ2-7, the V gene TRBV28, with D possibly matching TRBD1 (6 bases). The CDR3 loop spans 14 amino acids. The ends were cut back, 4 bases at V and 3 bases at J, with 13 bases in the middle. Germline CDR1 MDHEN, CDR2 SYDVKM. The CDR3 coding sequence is TGTGCCAGCAGTTGGCCGAGGGGGAACTACGAGCAGTACTTC. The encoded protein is CASSWPRGNYEQYF.

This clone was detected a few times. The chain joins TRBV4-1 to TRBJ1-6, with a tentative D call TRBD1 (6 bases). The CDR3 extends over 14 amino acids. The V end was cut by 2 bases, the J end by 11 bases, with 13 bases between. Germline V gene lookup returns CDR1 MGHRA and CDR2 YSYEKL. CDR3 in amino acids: CASSQPGQMAPLHF. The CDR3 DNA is TGCGCCAGCAGCCAACCCGGACAGATGGCACCCCTCCACTTT.

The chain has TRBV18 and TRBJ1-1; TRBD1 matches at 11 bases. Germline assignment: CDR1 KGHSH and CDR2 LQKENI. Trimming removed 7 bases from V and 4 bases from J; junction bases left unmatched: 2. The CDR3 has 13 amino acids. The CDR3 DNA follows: TGTGCCAGCTTAGGACAGGGGGCCACTGAAGCTTTCTTT. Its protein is CASLGQGATEAFF.

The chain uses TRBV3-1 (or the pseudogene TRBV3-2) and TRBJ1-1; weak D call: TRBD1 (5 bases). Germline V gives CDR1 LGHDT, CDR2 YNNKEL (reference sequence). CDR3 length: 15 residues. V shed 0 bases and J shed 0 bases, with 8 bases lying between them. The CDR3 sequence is CASSQEGLLNTEAFF. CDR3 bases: TGTGCCAGCAGCCAAGAGGGGCTCTTGAACACTGAAGCTTTCTTT.

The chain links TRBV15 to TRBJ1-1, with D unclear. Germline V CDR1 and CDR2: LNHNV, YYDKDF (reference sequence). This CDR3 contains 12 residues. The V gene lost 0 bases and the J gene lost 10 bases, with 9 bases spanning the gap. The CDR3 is CATSRDVEGAFF. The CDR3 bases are TGTGCCACCAGCAGAGATGTTGAGGGAGCTTTCTTT. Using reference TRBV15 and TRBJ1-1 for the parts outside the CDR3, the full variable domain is DAMVIQNPRYQVTQFGKPVTLSCSQTLNHNVMYWYQQKSSQAPKLLFHYYDKDFNNEADTPDNFQSRRPNTSFCFLDIRSPGLGDTAMYLCATSRDVEGAFFGQGTRLTVV.

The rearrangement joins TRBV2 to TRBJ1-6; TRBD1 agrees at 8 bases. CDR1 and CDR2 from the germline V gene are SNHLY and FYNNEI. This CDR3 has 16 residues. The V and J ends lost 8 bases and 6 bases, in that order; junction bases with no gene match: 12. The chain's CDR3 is CASSTDRGFGNSPLHF. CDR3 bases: TGTGCCAGCTCCACCGACAGGGGTTTCGGTAATTCACCCCTCCACTTT.

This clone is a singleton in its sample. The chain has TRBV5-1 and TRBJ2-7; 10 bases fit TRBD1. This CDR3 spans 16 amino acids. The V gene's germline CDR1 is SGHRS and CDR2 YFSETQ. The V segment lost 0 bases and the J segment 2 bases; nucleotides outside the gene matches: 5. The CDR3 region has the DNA TGCGCCAGCAGCTTGGCAACCGGGACAGGGGCCTACGAGCAGTACTTC. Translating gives CASSLATGTGAYEQYF. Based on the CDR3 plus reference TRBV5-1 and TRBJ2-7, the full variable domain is KAGVTQTPRYLIKTRGQQVTLSCSPISGHRSVSWYQQTPGQGLQFLFEYFSETQRNKGNFPGRFSGRQFSNSRSEMNVSTLELGDSALYLCASSLATGTGAYEQYFGPGTRLTVT.